This T cell receptor beta chain was obtained from a study of blood T cells in healthy people across ages (dated by TCRdb to the mid-2010s). Broadly, across the study: In model experiments, template switching captured roughly one uniquely barcoded TCR beta cDNA molecule for every two T cells. The donors were divided into four age groups: young (average around 16 years), middle-aged (over 35), aged (roughly 60) and long-lived (82). For two donors (one aged 18 to 30 and one aged 80 or older), the study analyzed two additional independent replicas of 1 million unique cDNA reads from the same blood draw. The study measured age-related changes in TCR beta repertoire diversity using deep sequencing normalized with unique cDNA molecular identifiers. To avoid experimental bias, donors of different ages were spread randomly across the sequencing lanes.

Libraries were prepared through 5' RACE. Sequencing instrument: Illumina HiSeq 2500. A second PCR of roughly 7 to 11 cycles was performed with a sample-barcoded 5' primer and a J-beta primer mix. A unique molecular identifier was introduced onto each TCR beta cDNA molecule by a template-switch 5' adaptor carrying 12 random nucleotides. Each sample yielded at least 2.5 million CDR3-containing paired-end reads. The Mint cDNA synthesis kit, primed by a TRBC-specific oligonucleotide, was used to synthesize first-strand cDNA from all RNA. Following uracil-DNA glycosylase treatment, a first 18-cycle PCR with universal primers M1SS and BC2_uni_R was performed on all cDNA. From the authors' description of their analysis: For normalization, 1 million high-quality reads, each with a distinct molecular identifier, were randomly selected from each sample. Instead of being binned into consensus sequences, reads with shared molecular identifiers were discarded. MiTCR, run with a Q25 quality threshold and the strictest error-elimination algorithm, handled CDR3 identification, clonotype clustering and error correction. A nonparametric unseen species model with Euler transformation was used to estimate a lower bound on total TCR beta diversity. TCRdb trimmed public reads at Q25 via fastp, called clones via MiXCR and kept in-frame beta chains. Rows with a matching CDR3 protein are joined into one entry that keeps the most common DNA and genes. TCRdb's processing, not the authors' own work, is the source of the V and J calls. Here the sample has around 1.1 million distinct CDR3 sequences; 30% to 40% occur a single time. Around 13% of the sample belongs to the ten largest clones.

A single count supports this clonotype. Its antigen is unknown. Given a much more abundant clone one base away, this may be a read error. Via the germline V gene, CDR1 is SGHRS and CDR2 YFSETQ. Reading from cysteine to phenylalanine, the CDR3 counts 15 amino acids. Only the CDR3 part of the read is kept: 45 bases, read in frame from the first base. Systemically healthy Caucasian individuals from Russia, around 39 in total and aged about 6 to 90 years, were included as donors. Each donor gave 8 to 10 milliliters of peripheral blood, collected into EDTA-treated Vacutainer tubes. Ficoll-Paque density-gradient centrifugation was used to isolate PBMCs, with at least 7 million obtained per sample. Total RNA was extracted from PBMCs with Trizol reagent, with at least 5.5 micrograms obtained per sample. The percentages of naive CD45RAhigh/CD27high T cells were determined by flow cytometry on a PBMC aliquot from every donor.

Here is what the overall study found, with its caveats: Estimates of total diversity from one million sequenced T cells were regarded as lower bounds and underestimates. Compared with the aged group, the long-lived group had more naive CD4+ T cells, fewer expanded clones and increased TCR diversity, a pattern suggesting age selection. Donor CMV infection status was unknown, potentially confounding age-related changes in expanded clonotypes. Bulk unsorted PBMC profiling prevented conclusive comparison of naive and antigen-experienced compartments. The percentage of naive T cells measured by flow cytometry correlated strongly with observed TCR beta diversity. Observed TCR beta diversity per million T cells fell roughly linearly with age, and a significant reduction was already apparent by age around 44.

The V gene is TRBV5-1 and the J gene is TRBJ2-3; the D segment could be TRBD2, given 6 matching bases. This receptor was taken from a man between 18 and 35 years old in good health. Sequencing input: blood. The CDR3: CANSLDGGNTDTQYF. DNA sequence: TGCGCCAACAGCTTGGACGGGGGAAACACAGATACGCAGTATTTT.